One sample yielded the 20 T cell receptor beta chains listed below, sequenced in a study of PD-L1 blockade in urothelial cancer. Libraries were prepared by immunoSEQ multiplex PCR; TCRdb keeps only in-frame clonotypes and omits some of them. Here the sample spans more than 80,000 clones, 82% being singletons. The source material was PBMCs, sampled around atezolizumab (anti-PD-L1) treatment. These receptors were obtained from a man aged 70 or older with urothelial cancer.

The V and J genes are TRBV14 and TRBJ2-3; tentatively, D is TRBD1 (6 bases). Trimming stripped 4 bases from V and 5 bases from J, with 13 bases between. The CDR3 is 14 residues long. Germline V lookup: CDR1 SGHDN, CDR2 FVKESK. The CDR3 DNA sequence: TGTGCCAGCAGCCCGGGACACCTCGGAGATACGCAGTATTTT. This gives the protein CASSPGHLGDTQYF.

The table lists this clone with a few counts. The chain recombines TRBV7-9 with TRBJ1-1; TRBD1 aligns across 9 bases. Trimming at V came to 2 bases and at J to 4 bases, leaving 2 bases not matched to a gene. The germline V gene has CDR1 SEHNR and CDR2 FQNEAQ (reference sequence). This CDR3 has 14 residues. In DNA, the CDR3 is TGTGCCAGCAGCTTAAGGACAGGGGCCACTGAAGCTTTCTTT. This translates into CASSLRTGATEAFF. Full variable domain (outside the CDR3, taken from reference TRBV7-9 and TRBJ1-1): DTGVSQNPRHKITKRGQNVTFRCDPISEHNRLYWYRQTLGQGPEFLTYFQNEAQLEKSRLLSDRFSAERPKGSFSTLEIQRTEQGDSAMYLCASSLRTGATEAFFGQGTRLTVV.

The gene calls are TRBV5-1 and TRBJ2-2; D is ambiguous. V was pared by 0 bases and J by 0 bases, with 6 bases between. The length of the CDR3 is 15 residues. The germline CDR1 and CDR2 sequences are SGHRS and YFSETQ. The CDR3 nucleotides read TGCGCCAGCAGCTTGGACACCTCGAACACCGGGGAGCTGTTTTTT. Protein: CASSLDTSNTGELFF.

CDR3 protein: CATGVRQGASTDTQYF. CDR3 nucleotide sequence: TGTGCCACCGGAGTCCGACAGGGGGCTAGCACAGATACGCAGTATTTT. The chain is built from TRBV15 and TRBJ2-3; 10 nucleotides match TRBD1. V dropped 8 bases and J dropped 0; count of bases not matched to a gene: 8. CDR3 length: 16 residues. Germline CDR1 and CDR2: LNHNV and YYDKDF (reference sequence).

The chain is built from TRBV23-1 and TRBJ1-4; 11 bases fit TRBD1. TRBV23-1 is sorted into the ORF group, with uncertain function. After removal of 3 bases from V and 7 bases from J, the junction contained 7 bases not matched to a gene. The CDR3 is made up of 16 amino acids. CDR3 protein: CASSQDRGQQVEKLFF. CDR3 DNA: TGCGCCAGCAGTCAGGACAGGGGGCAGCAGGTTGAAAAACTGTTTTTT.

This clone has just a few counts. The chain has TRBV4-2 and TRBJ2-3, with a weak D call TRBD1 (6 bases). V lost 4 bases, J lost 0 bases, and 17 bases lay in between. This CDR3 contains 17 residues. CDR1 and CDR2 (germline): LGHNA, YNFKEQ. The CDR3 bases are TGTGCCAGCAGCCTCGGGGCACAGGGCTCGAGCACAGATACGCAGTATTTT. Protein product: CASSLGAQGSSTDTQYF.

V usage is TRBV27 and J usage is TRBJ1-2; 7 bases align to TRBD1. The V gene's germline CDR1 is MNHEY and CDR2 SMNVEV (reference sequence). The CDR3 runs 13 residues. The V segment lost 6 bases and the J segment 4 bases; nucleotides outside the gene matches: 5. The CDR3 DNA reads as TGTGCCAGCAGCCCGGACAGGCGCTATGGCTACACCTTC. Translation gives CASSPDRRYGYTF.

J is TRBJ2-5 and V is TRBV5-6; 9 bases fit TRBD1. V was clipped by 4 bases and J by 4 bases; unmatched bases: 11. CDR1 is SGHDT, CDR2 YYEEEE, per germline. CDR3 size: 16 residues. The CDR3 DNA sequence: TGTGCCAGCAGCGAGGGACAGGGAAGGAGGGGAGAGACCCAGTACTTC. Amino acid sequence: CASSEGQGRRGETQYF.

This chain joins TRBV21-1 and TRBJ1-1; the DNA was not compared with TRBD1, the D call given in the table. TRBV21-1 is reported as a pseudogene. This CDR3 spans 15 amino acids. The CDR3 coding sequence is TGTGCCAGCAGCAGGGCACACAGTTTGGGCACTGAAGCTTTCTTT. Residues: CASSRAHSLGTEAFF.

This chain connects TRBV19 to TRBJ2-1; the match to TRBD2 covers 8 bases. Germline trimming cut 5 bases from V and 5 bases from J; bases unmatched to any gene: 14. CDR1 is LNHDA, CDR2 SQIVND, per germline (reference sequence). The CDR3 spans 17 residues. Here the CDR3 reads CASSPGTSGRGHNEQFF. The CDR3 nucleotides are TGTGCCAGTAGTCCGGGGACAAGCGGGAGAGGACACAATGAGCAGTTCTTC.

V usage is TRBV2 and J usage is TRBJ2-7; 7 nucleotides align to TRBD1. Germline loops: CDR1 SNHLY, CDR2 FYNNEI. CDR3 length: 14 amino acids. Losses at the gene ends were 6 bases for V and 5 bases for J; bases not matched to a gene: 10. The CDR3 DNA sequence: TGTGCCAGCAGATTAGACAGGGCCGGGCACGAGCAGTACTTC. Protein product: CASRLDRAGHEQYF.

This chain connects TRBV28 to TRBJ2-1; 10 bases match TRBD2. V lost 7 bases to trimming and J lost 2 bases; unmatched junction nucleotides: 14. The CDR3 totals 18 residues. The V gene's germline CDR1 is MDHEN and CDR2 SYDVKM. CDR3 in amino acids: CASTKRLAGAGAYNEQFF. CDR3 coding DNA: TGTGCCAGCACTAAGAGGCTAGCGGGAGCGGGGGCCTACAATGAGCAGTTCTTC.

V and J are TRBV5-3 and TRBJ1-5, with 8 bases identical to TRBD1. TRBV5-3 is an open reading frame, and its role is uncertain. The CDR3 totals 16 residues. V dropped 5 bases and J dropped 0; count of bases not matched to a gene: 7. The CDR3 here is CARRAGQGHSNQPQHF. The CDR3 nucleotides read TGTGCCAGAAGAGCAGGACAGGGACATAGCAATCAGCCCCAGCATTTT.

The rearrangement links TRBV9 to TRBJ2-1; TRBD2 might be the D (7 bases). The V end lost 3 bases, the J end lost 7 bases, and 14 bases lay between the germline ends. The CDR3 has 14 residues. CDR1 and CDR2 (germline): SGDLS, YYNGEE. The CDR3 spells CASSGLGGANEQFF. CDR3 DNA: TGTGCCAGCAGCGGCCTAGGGGGGGCGAATGAGCAGTTCTTC.

The V call is TRBV7-7, the J call TRBJ2-7; perhaps TRBD2 as D (5 bases). In germline, CDR1 is SSHAT, CDR2 FNYEAQ (reference sequence). V was clipped by 4 bases and J by 2 bases, with 12 bases between them. This CDR3 is 14 amino acids long. The CDR3 protein is CASSSGVGAYEQYF. In nucleotides, the CDR3 is TGTGCCAGCAGCTCAGGTGTGGGAGCCTACGAGCAGTACTTC.

The chain combines TRBV27 with TRBJ2-3; D not resolved. Germline assignment: CDR1 MNHEY and CDR2 SMNVEV (reference sequence). The CDR3 has 16 residues. The V and J ends lost 0 bases and 4 bases respectively, with 14 bases between them. The CDR3 nucleotides read TGTGCCAGCAGTTTATCCTTGTTAGAGATTCCAGATACGCAGTATTTT. The encoded protein is CASSLSLLEIPDTQYF.

V usage is TRBV19 and J usage is TRBJ2-1; 7 bases are a match to TRBD2. This CDR3 spans 13 amino acids. Germline-derived CDR1 and CDR2 are LNHDA and SQIVND (reference sequence). The J segment lost 7 bases and the V segment lost 4 bases, leaving 4 bases of the junction unmatched. The CDR3 reads CASSTGRGNEQFF. The CDR3 nucleotides are TGTGCCAGTAGTACTGGGAGGGGTAATGAGCAGTTCTTC.

The rearrangement joins TRBV12-5 to TRBJ1-1; 8 bases match TRBD1. The CDR3 consists of 14 residues. Per germline, CDR1 LGHNT and CDR2 FRNRAP. With 7 bases clipped from V and 0 bases from J, the junction kept 4 bases outside the gene matches. CDR3 DNA sequence: TGTGCTAGTGTCCTGGGACAGGTGAACACTGAAGCTTTCTTT. Translating gives CASVLGQVNTEAFF. The full variable domain, its missing parts supplied by reference TRBV12-5 and TRBJ1-1, is DARVTQTPRHKVTEMGQEVTMRCQPILGHNTVFWYRQTMMQGLELLAYFRNRAPLDDSGMPKDRFSAEMPDATLATLKIQPSEPRDSAVYFCASVLGQVNTEAFFGQGTRLTVV.

This CDR3 reads CASSYSTGTSHGEQYF. The CDR3, as DNA: TGTGCCAGCAGTTACTCGACAGGGACCTCCCACGGAGAGCAGTACTTC. The chain carries TRBV6-5 and TRBJ2-7, with 7 nucleotides matching TRBD1. The CDR3 covers 16 residues. V trimming: 0 bases; J trimming: 7 bases; junction bases outside the gene matches: 12. Germline assignment: CDR1 MNHEY and CDR2 SVGAGI.

The V gene is TRBV19, the J gene TRBJ1-5; TRBD1 matches at 7 bases. CDR1 is LNHDA and CDR2 is SQIVND in the germline V gene (reference sequence). J gave up 3 bases and V 4 bases, and 3 bases lay outside the gene matches. The CDR3 is 14 amino acids. The CDR3 nucleotides read TGTGCCAGTAGTACGGGACAGACCAATCAGCCCCAGCATTTT. This translates into CASSTGQTNQPQHF.